This T cell receptor beta chain was identified during a study of read filtering for tumor transcriptome and immune sequencing. Study in general: After DNase treatment, RNA was made into whole-transcriptome libraries.

The library was built from 400 ng RNA with molecular barcoded adaptors for alpha/delta and beta/gamma chains. TCRdb called the reads again in MiXCR, with one record for every CDR3 protein. The top ten clones hold 15% to 19% of a sample with 40,000 to 55,000 distinct CDR3 sequences, around 19% of them seen once. Looked up from germline, CDR1 is WSHSY and CDR2 is SAAADI. J lost 3 bases, V lost 7 bases, and 10 bases had no gene match. CDR3 length: 16 amino acids. This clonotype qualifies as medium-sized (0.01 to 0.1%). This sequence joins TRBV10-2 and TRBJ2-2; the match to TRBD2 covers 8 bases. Material: a population of CD138-negative cells sorted from bone marrow. This TCR was recovered from a donor aged 40 or older with multiple myeloma. The CDR3 DNA reads TGCGCCAGCAATAAAACTAGCGGAGGCCACACCGGGGAGCTGTTTTTT. It is translated as CASNKTSGGHTGELFF.